One and the same sample provided the 11 T cell receptor beta chains below, sequenced in a study of cytomegalovirus exposure and HLA in healthy donors. PCR employed 60 Vbeta and 13 Jbeta primers. Libraries were prepared by immunoSEQ multiplex PCR; TCRdb keeps only in-frame clonotypes and omits some of them. The data contain about 180,000 clones, 75% to 85% of them singletons. Input material: PBMCs. The receptor set was obtained from a woman aged 25 to 39 in good health and CMV-seropositive.

The chain is built from TRBV6-7 and TRBJ1-5; D possibly corresponds to TRBD1 (5 bases). TRBV6-7 is flagged as an ORF with uncertain function. The CDR3 contains 14 residues. V lost 7 bases, J lost 0 bases, and 10 bases lay in between. The CDR3 sequence is CASNTGVSNQPQHF. The CDR3 region has the DNA TGTGCCAGCAATACAGGAGTTAGCAATCAGCCCCAGCATTTT.

This chain joins TRBV28 and TRBJ1-5; a possible D gene is TRBD1 (6 bases). There are 16 residues in the CDR3. Germline loops: CDR1 MDHEN, CDR2 SYDVKM. The V end lost 7 bases, the J end lost 2 bases, and 18 bases lay between the germline ends. The CDR3 protein is CASNQGLPRGNQPQHF. CDR3 DNA sequence: TGTGCCAGCAACCAGGGGCTACCGAGGGGCAATCAGCCCCAGCATTTT.

The chain joins TRBV5-1 to TRBJ2-2; 7 bases are shared with TRBD1. The V and J ends lost 3 bases and 7 bases, in that order; junction bases with no gene match: 12. Germline CDR1 SGHRS, CDR2 YFSETQ. The CDR3 loop spans 16 amino acids. This CDR3 is CASSSGTEVLFGELFF. The CDR3 DNA reads TGCGCCAGCAGCTCGGGGACAGAGGTTCTGTTCGGGGAGCTGTTTTTT.

The rearrangement uses TRBV21-1 and TRBJ1-2. TRBV21-1 is shown as a pseudogene. The CDR3 has 14 residues. CDR3 DNA sequence: TGTGCCAGCATGGGAGGATGGGTTAACTATGGCTACACCTTC. It yields the protein CASMGGWVNYGYTF.

The table lists this clone with a count of one. The chain uses TRBV28 and TRBJ2-3, with 10 positions matching TRBD2. The CDR3 has 16 amino acids. Germline V CDR1 and CDR2: MDHEN, SYDVKM. The junction had 7 bases not matched to a gene; V was cut back by 5 bases and J by 2 bases. The CDR3 nucleotides are TGTGCCAGCAGTCCCGTAGCGGGGGGCCCCACAGATACGCAGTATTTT. This sequence encodes CASSPVAGGPTDTQYF.

This clone was seen just once. The V call is TRBV7-8, the J call TRBJ2-7, with D possibly TRBD1 on 6 matching bases. Germline values: CDR1 SGHVS, CDR2 FQNEAQ. The CDR3 sequence is 16 residues long. V was pared by 1 base and J by 0 bases, with 13 bases between. CDR3 residues: CASSLGGAGDSYEQYF. CDR3 nucleotides: TGTGCCAGCAGCTTAGGCGGCGCAGGGGACTCCTACGAGCAGTACTTC.

The chain joins TRBV5-1 to TRBJ2-7; 7 bases are a match to TRBD2. V shed 6 bases, J shed 6 bases, and the junction held 15 bases outside the gene matches. This CDR3 spans 15 amino acids. Germline loops: CDR1 SGHRS, CDR2 YFSETQ. This CDR3 is CASNPTGTTLGEQYF. CDR3 DNA: TGCGCCAGCAATCCGACCGGGACTACCCTTGGCGAGCAGTACTTC.

The rearrangement uses TRBV9 and TRBJ2-3; 8 bases are a match to TRBD2. Germline CDR1 is SGDLS and CDR2 is YYNGEE. The CDR3 runs to 15 residues. Trimming took 0 bases from V and 6 from J; bases not matched to a gene: 6. The CDR3 sequence: CASSVGGGQGDTQYF. CDR3 nucleotides: TGTGCCAGCAGCGTAGGCGGGGGGCAGGGGGATACGCAGTATTTT.

The chain joins TRBV5-6 to TRBJ2-3; 8 positions match TRBD1. The CDR3 is made up of 14 amino acids. Germline trimming cut 4 bases from V and 1 base from J; bases unmatched to any gene: 2. Germline V lookup: CDR1 SGHDT, CDR2 YYEEEE. CDR3 sequence (DNA): TGTGCCAGCAGCCAGACAGGGGGCACAGATACGCAGTATTTT. Its translation: CASSQTGGTDTQYF.

This rearrangement joins TRBV9 to TRBJ2-1; 8 bases line up with TRBD2. J lost 9 bases, V lost 0 bases, and 8 bases had no gene match. The germline gives CDR1 SGDLS, CDR2 YYNGEE. The CDR3 covers 15 residues. CDR3 loop: CASSVASGGSGEQFF. In DNA, the CDR3 is TGTGCCAGCAGCGTAGCCAGCGGGGGATCTGGTGAGCAGTTCTTC.

The gene calls are TRBV4-1 and TRBJ2-5, with D possibly being TRBD1 (6 bases). CDR1 is MGHRA and CDR2 is YSYEKL in the germline V gene. The CDR3 sequence is 13 residues long. The V and J ends lost 2 bases and 4 bases respectively, with 8 bases between them. Written as DNA, the CDR3 is TGCGCCAGCAGCCAAACAGGGCGAGAGACCCAGTACTTC. This encodes CASSQTGRETQYF.